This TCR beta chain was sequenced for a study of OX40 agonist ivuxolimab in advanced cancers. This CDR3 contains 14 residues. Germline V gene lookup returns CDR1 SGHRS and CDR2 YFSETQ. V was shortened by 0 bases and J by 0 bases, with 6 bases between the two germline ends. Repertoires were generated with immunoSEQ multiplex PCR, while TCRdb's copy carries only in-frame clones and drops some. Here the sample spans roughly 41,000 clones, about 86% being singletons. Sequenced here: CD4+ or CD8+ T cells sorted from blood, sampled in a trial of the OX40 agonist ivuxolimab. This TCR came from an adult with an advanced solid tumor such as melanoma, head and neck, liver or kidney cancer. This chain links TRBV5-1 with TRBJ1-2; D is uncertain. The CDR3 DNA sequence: TGCGCCAGCAGCTTGGATACAGCTAACTATGGCTACACCTTC. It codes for CASSLDTANYGYTF.